This note documents a single TCR beta chain sequence. TCRdb's copy holds only in-frame clones and misses some; the assay was immunoSEQ multiplex PCR. The sample shows about 120,000 clones, 80% to 90% of them seen only once. The entry originates in a study of control samples from healthy donors and cancer patients. With 1 base removed from V and 6 bases from J, the gap between germline ends came to 12 bases. The CDR3 is 14 amino acids. Germline V gene lookup returns CDR1 LNHDA and CDR2 SQIVND (reference sequence). V gene TRBV19 combines with J gene TRBJ1-1; unclear D gene. This TCR was recovered from a man in his fifties in good health. Sequenced sample: blood. CDR3 sequence: CASSIGLGYPEAFF. CDR3 DNA: TGTGCCAGTAGTATAGGGCTCGGGTACCCTGAAGCTTTCTTT.